The TCR beta chain described here comes from a study of CD8+CD57+ T cells in acquired aplastic anemia. Study-wide context: The mean DNA yield obtained from sorted CD4+ and CD8+ cells came to 3.2 ug.

The CDR3 covers 19 residues. The germline V and J ends were trimmed by 2 bases and 3 bases, with 26 bases remaining between them. From germline, CDR1 is SGHDN and CDR2 FVKESK. CD8+CD57+ cell expansion, shown by flow cytometry, had occurred in the patients selected for sequencing. The enrolled patients all had severe acquired aplastic anemia. Prior therapy had not been administered to any patient at the time of blood sampling. Genomic DNA served as template for TCR beta VDJ and CDR3 profiling. Each CDR3 protein gets one entry after TCRdb re-called the reads with MiXCR. The profile shows around 430,000 distinct CDR3 sequences, over 25% of them singletons.

The origin of this receptor is a human donor with aplastic anemia. The V and J genes are TRBV14 and TRBJ2-7; TRBD1 might be the D (7 bases). Sequencing used sorted CD4+, CD8+, or CD8+CD57+ T cells (not recorded which) from PBMCs. In DNA, the CDR3 is TGTGCCAGCAGCCAAACACAACATAGGAGGGGGCGATCAGGCTACGAGCAGTACTTC. It specifies CASSQTQHRRGRSGYEQYF.